Below are 15 T cell receptor beta chains sequenced from a single sample in a study of human T cells and chemical hapten exposure. One entry per CDR3 protein, called by TCRdb with MiXCR from the RACE reads. The sample has about 93,000 distinct CDR3 sequences; 8.5% are singletons. As for time point: pre-sensitization, week 0. Treatment described: therapeutic diphenylcyclopropenone sensitization with weekly scalp DPC. The source material was whole blood, sampled in connection with sensitization to the hapten diphenylcyclopropenone (DPC). All receptors come from a man aged 35 to 55 with alopecia areata. Some clones in this sample may be carry-over from other donors' samples.

The V gene is TRBV4-3, the J gene TRBJ2-7; D may correspond to TRBD1 or TRBD2 (5 bases each). CDR3 length: 15 amino acids. Germline CDR1 reads LGHNA; CDR2 reads YSLEER. The V end lost 1 base, the J end lost 5 bases, and 15 bases lay between the germline ends. The CDR3 DNA sequence: TGCGCCAGCAGCCAAGGAGGGGACGGGGTCCACGAGCAGTACTTC. As protein: CASSQGGDGVHEQYF.

This clonotype was recorded a few times. V gene TRBV7-9 combines with J gene TRBJ2-1; D not certain. The CDR3 is 12 residues long. Between the trimmed V and J ends, which lost 2 bases and 6 bases, there was a span of 5 bases. Per germline, CDR1 SEHNR and CDR2 FQNEAQ (reference sequence). Here the CDR3 reads CASSLPGNEQFF. In DNA, the CDR3 is TGTGCCAGCAGCTTACCGGGCAATGAGCAGTTCTTC.

This clonotype was observed a handful of times. This chain connects TRBV12-3 or TRBV12-4 to TRBJ1-6; a weak D match, TRBD1 (5 bases). Trimming cost V 2 bases and J 8 bases, with 10 bases left between them. The CDR3 length is 14 residues. The CDR3 nucleotides are TGTGCCAGCAGTTTAACATCCAGGGATTCACCCCTCCACTTT. Translation: CASSLTSRDSPLHF.

The chain couples TRBV27 to TRBJ2-7; TRBD2 aligns across 9 bases. In germline, CDR1 is MNHEY, CDR2 SMNVEV (reference sequence). This CDR3 region has 16 residues. The CDR3 reads CAPSRAGGPLPYEQYV. The CDR3 nucleotides read TGTGCTCCGTCGCGTGCGGGAGGGCCTTTGCCCTACGAGCAGTACGTC.

In its sample, this clonotype was seen many times. V usage is TRBV20-1 and J usage is TRBJ2-1; D is perhaps TRBD1 or TRBD2 (5 bases each). The germline CDR1 and CDR2 sequences are DFQATT and SNEGSKA (reference sequence). V dropped 0 bases and J dropped 9 bases, with 18 bases sitting between them. The CDR3 length is 15 residues. CDR3 DNA sequence: TGCAGTGCTAGAGATGGGGCTAGCTGGTTTCCTGAGCAGTTCTTC. Translated: CSARDGASWFPEQFF.

The chain combines TRBV7-4 with TRBJ2-3, with 9 bases lining up with TRBD2. This CDR3 comprises 15 residues. Germline CDR1 is SGHVT and CDR2 is SQSDAQ. With V trimmed by 3 bases and J by 4 bases, 5 bases remained unmatched. The DNA for the CDR3 is TGTGCCAGCAGCTTTTGCGGGAGGGCTTCAGATACGCAGTATTTT. It specifies CASSFCGRASDTQYF.

The J gene is TRBJ2-3, the V gene TRBV24-1; possibly TRBD2 for D (6 bases). V gave up 2 bases and J gave up 1 base, with 12 bases separating them. The CDR3 runs to 16 residues. Germline assignment: CDR1 KGHDR and CDR2 SFDVKD. The CDR3 spells CATSDSGEVGTDTQYF. The CDR3 DNA reads TGTGCCACCAGTGATTCGGGGGAGGTTGGCACAGATACGCAGTATTTT.

This clonotype was detected ten times or more. The chain has TRBV6-5 and TRBJ2-7; the D is unclear. The CDR3 has 16 residues. Trimming took 5 bases from V and 2 from J, leaving 19 bases between them. Germline V lookup: CDR1 MNHEY, CDR2 SVGAGI. The CDR3 here is CASSRANGPVPYEQYV. CDR3 DNA: TGTGCCAGCAGTCGAGCAAACGGACCCGTCCCCTACGAGCAGTACGTC.

The V gene is TRBV4-1, the J gene TRBJ1-1; D may be TRBD1 (5 bases). V lost 0 bases and J 5 bases, leaving 13 bases between the germline ends. The CDR3 is 15 residues long. Germline V gene data show CDR1 as MGHRA and CDR2 as YSYEKL. CDR3 protein: CASSQDPGRPTEAFF. DNA of the CDR3: TGCGCCAGCAGCCAAGATCCAGGGCGACCTACTGAAGCTTTCTTT.

Comments on this clonotype: One junction end disagrees with the germline gene, perhaps due to a read error. The chain uses TRBV3-1 and TRBJ2-1, with D maybe TRBD2 (6 bases). CDR1 is LGHDT and CDR2 is YNNKEL in the germline V gene (reference sequence). This CDR3 contains 14 residues. The CDR3 region is CASSPTGNGNGGIF. The CDR3, as DNA: TGTGCCAGCAGCCCAACCGGAAATGGGAACGGAGGGATCTTC.

This clonotype was seen more than once but under ten times. The rearrangement links TRBV7-8 to TRBJ1-2; D might be TRBD1 (6 bases). Germline lookup yields CDR1 SGHVS and CDR2 FQNEAQ. V was cut by 4 bases and J by 0 bases, with 15 bases left in between. The CDR3 has 16 residues. The CDR3 coding sequence is TGTGCCAGCAGCTCCAACCGGGACACCTCTAACTATGGCTACACCTTC. Amino acid sequence: CASSSNRDTSNYGYTF.

This clonotype came up a few times. V and J are TRBV2 and TRBJ2-3, with TRBD2 identical over 14 bases. J lost 2 bases, V lost 6 bases, and 4 bases had no gene match. CDR1 is SNHLY, CDR2 FYNNEI, per germline. The CDR3 is made up of 16 amino acids. In DNA, the CDR3 is TGTGCCAGCAGGAGGACTAGCGGGGGGACCACAGATACGCAGTATTTT. Translating it yields CASRRTSGGTTDTQYF.

For the CDR3, the DNA is TGTGCCAGCAGCCAAGGGTCTCGCTACGAGCAGTACGTC. Translating it yields CASSQGSRYEQYV. This sequence joins TRBV5-4 and TRBJ2-7; no reliable D call. The CDR3 consists of 13 residues. V gave up 4 bases and J gave up 3 bases, with 11 bases separating them. CDR1 is SGHNT and CDR2 is YYREEE in the germline V gene (reference sequence).

The sample holds a few counts of this clonotype. The V call is TRBV6-1, the J call TRBJ1-4; tentative D call: TRBD1 (6 bases). V was trimmed by 2 bases and J by 0 bases, leaving 13 bases between them. The length of the CDR3 is 17 residues. Germline lookup yields CDR1 MNHNS and CDR2 SASEGT. In nucleotides, the CDR3 is TGTGCCAGCAGTGAAAGACAGGTTACGGCAACTAATGAAAAACTGTTTTTT. This sequence encodes CASSERQVTATNEKLFF.

This clonotype has a count of ten or more. The rearrangement links TRBV11-2 to TRBJ1-1; D is unclear. Germline V lookup: CDR1 SGHAT, CDR2 FQNNGV. V was clipped by 6 bases and J by 3 bases, with 14 bases between them. This CDR3 has 14 residues. DNA for the CDR3: TGTGCCAGCAGTACCCAAGCCCCGCACACTGAAGCTTTCTTT. Its translation is CASSTQAPHTEAFF.